What follows are 21 T cell receptor beta chains derived from one specimen sequenced in a study of T-cell memory formation after mild COVID-19. TCRdb re-analysed the 5' RACE reads in MiXCR, keeping a single row per CDR3 protein. The data contain about 320,000 distinct CDR3 sequences, around 15% of them singletons. Sequenced input: PBMCs or a T cell subset sorted from them (not recorded which). Every receptor here comes from a man aged 18 to 30 who had mild COVID-19 (a few samples of this study predate the infection). Cell type and time point are not known.

This clonotype was seen a handful of times. V gene TRBV10-3 combines with J gene TRBJ1-2; 7 bases align to TRBD1. CDR1 and CDR2 from the germline V gene are ENHRY and SYGVKD. This CDR3 region has 15 residues. V lost 2 bases, J lost 1 base, and 4 bases stayed unmatched. CDR3 in amino acids: CAISETGTVNYGYTF. The CDR3 DNA sequence: TGTGCCATCAGTGAGACCGGGACAGTTAACTATGGCTACACCTTC.

The CDR3 region is CASSYAANEKLFF. The CDR3 DNA follows: TGCGCCAGCAGCTACGCGGCTAATGAAAAACTGTTTTTT. V and J are TRBV5-1 and TRBJ1-4, with no clear D. The CDR3 runs to 13 residues. CDR1 and CDR2 (germline): SGHRS, YFSETQ. V lost 3 bases and J 3 bases, leaving 6 bases between the germline ends.

This clonotype was counted a single time. The V call is TRBV4-1, the J call TRBJ2-1; no clear D. V was trimmed by 5 bases and J by 6 bases, leaving 20 bases between them. The CDR3 contains 16 residues. The germline V gene encodes CDR1 MGHRA and CDR2 YSYEKL. The CDR3 nucleotides are TGCGCCAGCAGCAATGATAGAGGTAGCCTAACCAATGAGCAGTTCTTC. Translated: CASSNDRGSLTNEQFF.

In its sample, this clonotype was seen a few times. DNA for the CDR3: TGCAGTGCTAGAGATCCCGGCCCGTATGCTTTCTTT. Translated, it gives CSARDPGPYAFF. This chain uses TRBV20-1 with TRBJ1-1; D remains unclear. Germline V gene lookup returns CDR1 DFQATT and CDR2 SNEGSKA (reference sequence). The CDR3 spans 12 residues. V lost 0 bases to trimming and J lost 11 bases, with 13 bases between them.

This clonotype turned up a few times. The rearrangement joins TRBV5-1 to TRBJ2-7, with D hard to call. The germline V gene encodes CDR1 SGHRS and CDR2 YFSETQ. The CDR3 spans 14 residues. V lost 4 bases to trimming and J lost 4 bases, with 15 bases between them. The CDR3 loop reads CASSRPGIWYEQYV. Here the CDR3 DNA reads TGCGCCAGCAGCCGCCCTGGTATCTGGTACGAGCAGTACGTC.

This clonotype was recorded a few times. V is TRBV7-9 and J is TRBJ1-1; D uncertain. The CDR3 covers 13 residues. Germline CDR1 is SEHNR and CDR2 is FQNEAQ (reference sequence). The ends were cut back, 2 bases at V and 11 bases at J, with 15 bases in the middle. The CDR3 sequence is CASSLSSLMNAFF. The CDR3 DNA reads TGTGCCAGCAGCTTAAGCAGCCTGATGAACGCTTTCTTT.

There are a few counts of this clonotype. The V gene is TRBV28, the J gene TRBJ1-5, with 8 bases lining up with TRBD1. J lost 0 bases, V lost 1 base, and 5 bases had no gene match. The CDR3 runs to 17 residues. The germline V gene encodes CDR1 MDHEN and CDR2 SYDVKM. The DNA for the CDR3 is TGTGCCAGCAGTTTATTCCGGACAGGGTATAGCAATCAGCCCCAGCATTTT. Encoded protein: CASSLFRTGYSNQPQHF.

The J gene is TRBJ1-3, the V gene TRBV7-2; D is unclear. The V gene's germline CDR1 is SGHTA and CDR2 FQGNSA. This CDR3 comprises 15 residues. Trimming shortened V by 1 base and J by 0 bases, and 7 bases separated the two germline ends. The chain's CDR3 is CASSLGSGSGNTIYF. For the CDR3, the DNA is TGTGCCAGCAGCTTAGGTTCGGGCTCTGGAAACACCATATATTTT.

By frequency in the sample, this clonotype is medium-sized. The chain is built from TRBV25-1 and TRBJ2-3; possible D gene TRBD1, 6 bases. CDR1 is MGHDK and CDR2 is SYGVNS in the germline V gene. The CDR3 is made up of 14 amino acids. The ends were cut back, 7 bases at V and 1 base at J, with 12 bases in the middle. CDR3 nucleotide sequence: TGTGCCAGCACATCAGGGGCTGGCACAGATACGCAGTATTTT. Its translation is CASTSGAGTDTQYF.

This clonotype was seen ten or more times. V gene TRBV5-1 combines with J gene TRBJ2-7, with 8 bases fitting TRBD1. The CDR3 sequence is 12 residues long. J was trimmed by 6 bases and V by 4 bases; bases with no gene match: 3. Germline values: CDR1 SGHRS, CDR2 YFSETQ. The CDR3 nucleotides are TGCGCCAGCAGCCCTGACAGGGGCGAGCAGTACTTC. Its translation is CASSPDRGEQYF. The whole variable domain, filled in from reference TRBV5-1 and TRBJ2-7, reads KAGVTQTPRYLIKTRGQQVTLSCSPISGHRSVSWYQQTPGQGLQFLFEYFSETQRNKGNFPGRFSGRQFSNSRSEMNVSTLELGDSALYLCASSPDRGEQYFGPGTRLTVT.

This clonotype has more than one count but fewer than ten. The V gene is TRBV5-1, the J gene TRBJ2-3; D unresolved. The V gene's germline CDR1 is SGHRS and CDR2 YFSETQ. The CDR3 runs 14 residues. V gave up 5 bases and J gave up 4 bases, with 14 bases separating them. CDR3 residues: CASRMSPGPDTQYF. CDR3 nucleotide sequence: TGCGCCAGCAGGATGTCACCCGGACCAGATACGCAGTATTTT. Combining the CDR3 with reference TRBV5-1 and TRBJ2-3 gives the whole variable domain KAGVTQTPRYLIKTRGQQVTLSCSPISGHRSVSWYQQTPGQGLQFLFEYFSETQRNKGNFPGRFSGRQFSNSRSEMNVSTLELGDSALYLCASRMSPGPDTQYFGPGTRLTVL.

This rearrangement joins TRBV5-5 to TRBJ2-5, with a weak D call TRBD1 (5 bases). Germline CDR1 is SGHKS and CDR2 is YYEKEE (reference sequence). The V end lost 1 base, the J end lost 7 bases, and 11 bases lay between the germline ends. The CDR3 spans 13 residues. The CDR3, as DNA: TGTGCCAGCAGCTTGACAGGCCCTCTGACCCAGTACTTC. As protein: CASSLTGPLTQYF. The full variable domain, its missing parts supplied by reference TRBV5-5 and TRBJ2-5, is DAGVTQSPTHLIKTRGQQVTLRCSPISGHKSVSWYQQVLGQGPQFIFQYYEKEERGRGNFPDRFSARQFPNYSSELNVNALLLGDSALYLCASSLTGPLTQYFGPGTRLLVL.

The chain uses TRBV4-1 and TRBJ2-2; D gene ambiguous. The CDR3 spans 15 residues. The germline V and J ends were trimmed by 0 bases and 5 bases, with 10 bases remaining between them. Germline lookup yields CDR1 MGHRA and CDR2 YSYEKL. In DNA, the CDR3 is TGCGCCAGCAGCCAAGATGGTCTTAGGACCGGGGAGCTGTTTTTT. Amino acids: CASSQDGLRTGELFF.

The chain recombines TRBV4-2 with TRBJ2-3; D remains ambiguous. CDR3 length: 13 residues. The germline CDR1 and CDR2 sequences are LGHNA and YNFKEQ. The V end lost 2 bases, the J end lost 6 bases, and 9 bases lay between the germline ends. This CDR3 is CASSQRLFDTQYF. The CDR3 nucleotides are TGTGCCAGCAGCCAAAGGCTCTTTGATACGCAGTATTTT.

There are a few counts of this clonotype. The chain carries TRBV18 and TRBJ1-5, with 10 bases identical to TRBD1. V dropped 6 bases and J dropped 0; count of bases not matched to a gene: 2. CDR3 length: 15 amino acids. The germline gives CDR1 KGHSH, CDR2 LQKENI. The CDR3 DNA reads as TGTGCCAGCTCCGGGACAGGGGATAGCAATCAGCCCCAGCATTTT. Its protein is CASSGTGDSNQPQHF.

This chain joins TRBV4-3 and TRBJ2-5; 8 bases are shared with TRBD1. The CDR3 runs 15 residues. Germline lookup yields CDR1 LGHNA and CDR2 YSLEER. Germline trimming cut 3 bases from V and 5 bases from J; bases unmatched to any gene: 8. The CDR3, as DNA: TGCGCCAGCAGCCAGAGACAGGGGTCTCAGGAGACCCAGTACTTC. This codes for CASSQRQGSQETQYF.

This clonotype was recorded a few times. This rearrangement joins TRBV11-2 to TRBJ2-7; no clear D. The CDR3 loop spans 14 amino acids. In germline, CDR1 is SGHAT, CDR2 FQNNGV. The V and J ends lost 1 base and 5 bases respectively, with 12 bases between them. CDR3 DNA sequence: TGTGCCAGCAGCTTAGCCGGTTGGCCGGACGAGCAGTACTTC. Its translation: CASSLAGWPDEQYF.

The V call is TRBV9, the J call TRBJ2-3, with 12 bases that match TRBD2. V dropped 0 bases and J dropped 8; count of bases not matched to a gene: 7. Germline CDR1 reads SGDLS; CDR2 reads YYNGEE. The CDR3 totals 16 residues. The DNA for the CDR3 is TGTGCCAGCAGCGTAGGGACTAGCGGGGAGGTGGGTACGCAGTATTTT. Translating it yields CASSVGTSGEVGTQYF.

This clonotype was picked up one time. The chain is built from TRBV6-5 and TRBJ1-5, with D unresolved. Trimming cost V 4 bases and J 9 bases, with 22 bases left between them. The CDR3 consists of 16 residues. Germline loops: CDR1 MNHEY, CDR2 SVGAGI. CDR3 protein: CASSSDRAPGLGPQHF. CDR3 in DNA: TGTGCCAGCAGTTCCGACCGGGCCCCAGGTCTGGGGCCCCAGCATTTT.

The sample holds a few counts of this clonotype. The chain is built from TRBV4-1 and TRBJ1-6; D is perhaps TRBD1 (5 bases). Germline V gene lookup returns CDR1 MGHRA and CDR2 YSYEKL. Deletions cut 3 bases from V and 10 bases from J, with 13 bases between. The CDR3 covers 14 residues. CDR3 DNA sequence: TGCGCCAGCAGCCATCGGACATCAAACTCACCCCTCCACTTT. Protein product: CASSHRTSNSPLHF.

V usage is TRBV12-3 or TRBV12-4 and J usage is TRBJ2-7; maybe TRBD2 (5 bases). The CDR3 is made up of 14 amino acids. V shed 3 bases and J shed 5 bases, with 14 bases lying between them. Here the CDR3 DNA reads TGTGCCAGCAGTTTTTGGGGAGAGTCCAACGAGCAGTACTTC. The encoded protein is CASSFWGESNEQYF.